Described below is a single TCR beta chain sequence and its context. The data are from a study of blood T cell repertoires in COVID-19. In the original processing: Scientists estimated how many nucleated cells there were by amplifying reference gene primers. Only in-frame clones appear in the TCRdb table, and some are missing; sequencing was by immunoSEQ multiplex PCR. The D gene and trimming were derived from the DNA, and the V and J assignments and clone size from that table. The table lists hundreds of thousands of clones, 85% of them singletons. Source material: peripheral blood. This clonotype was obtained from a man in his forties or fifties with active or convalescent COVID-19.

The CDR3 sequence: CASSSGQGWFDGYTF. As DNA, the CDR3 is TGTGCCAGTAGTTCCGGACAGGGGTGGTTTGATGGCTACACCTTC. The chain combines TRBV19 with TRBJ1-2; 9 bases map to TRBD1. This CDR3 contains 15 residues. Trimming at V came to 5 bases and at J to 6 bases, leaving 10 bases not matched to a gene. The germline CDR1 and CDR2 sequences are LNHDA and SQIVND (reference sequence).